These T cell receptor beta chains were read from a single sample in a study of T-cell reconstitution after alpha-beta-depleted transplantation in children. A single record per CDR3 protein comes from TCRdb applying MiXCR to the PCR reads. The table has some 600,000 distinct CDR3 sequences, approximately 16% seen once. Sequences were derived from PBMCs from the stem cell graft donor, sampled from the stem cell graft. The receptors here all came from a human donor who donated a stem cell graft to a child with acute myeloid leukemia. Both conserved end residues are trimmed from each CDR3. The D gene is left open where the match is weak.

>TRBV20-1|TRBJ2-2|TRBD2
SASGGARTGELF
>TRBV30|TRBJ1-1|.
AWRGNTEAF
>TRBV11-2|TRBJ2-4|TRBD2
ASSLGGAAGLAKNIQY
>TRBV29-1|TRBJ2-7|TRBD1
SASGQSLSGQY
>TRBV20-1|TRBJ2-1|.
SARRQGGRGVNEQF
>TRBV30|TRBJ1-1|.
AWSSGLRSAF
>TRBV15|TRBJ1-4|.
ATSGKTGTYEKLF
>TRBV18|TRBJ1-2|.
ASSPNPGPRNYGYT
>TRBV6-2/TRBV6-3|TRBJ2-5|TRBD1
ASTLGQGNQETQY
>TRBV5-5|TRBJ1-1|.
ASSSGGSPEAF
>TRBV24-1|TRBJ2-3|.
ATSDSQESTDTQY
>TRBV20-1|TRBJ2-3|TRBD1
SASSGQGGDTQY
>TRBV12-3/TRBV12-4|TRBJ1-4|TRBD1
ASSSSFGQGYEKLF
>TRBV20-1|TRBJ1-6|TRBD1
SARDTGTGANSPLH
>TRBV5-1|TRBJ1-3|TRBD1
ASSRGTGGNKGSGNTIY
>TRBV29-1|TRBJ2-6|.
SVWGREDVSGANVLT